These 20 T cell receptor beta chains share one sample of origin, sequenced in a study of blood T cell repertoires in COVID-19. Method: immunoSEQ multiplex PCR; TCRdb's copy keeps in-frame clones and lacks some. The sample has over 20,000 clones; under 90% are singletons. Sequencing used peripheral blood. Every receptor here comes from a human donor in a cohort sampled during active COVID-19.

The J gene is TRBJ2-7, the V gene TRBV3-1 (or the pseudogene TRBV3-2); 7 nucleotides line up with TRBD2. This CDR3 is built from 16 residues. Germline V gene lookup returns CDR1 LGHDT and CDR2 YNNKEL (reference sequence). The trim removed 3 bases at V and 1 base at J, leaving 9 bases unmatched. DNA of the CDR3: TGTGCCAGCAGCCACAACAGCGGGGCGGGGTCCTACGAGCAGTACTTC. Its protein is CASSHNSGAGSYEQYF.

This clone occurred once. The chain combines TRBV18 with TRBJ1-1; D remains ambiguous. Germline V gene data show CDR1 as KGHSH and CDR2 as LQKENI. The CDR3 spans 12 residues. V was shortened by 3 bases and J by 8 bases, with 10 bases between the two germline ends. The CDR3 here is CASSPNLQEAFF. The CDR3 DNA reads as TGTGCCAGCTCACCTAATCTACAGGAAGCTTTCTTT. The full variable domain, its missing parts supplied by reference TRBV18 and TRBJ1-1, is NAGVMQNPRHLVRRRGQEARLRCSPMKGHSHVYWYRQLPEEGLKFMVYLQKENIIDESGMPKERFSAEFPKEGPSILRIQQVVRGDSAAYFCASSPNLQEAFFGQGTRLTVV.

The chain links TRBV6-6 to TRBJ1-5; tentatively, D is TRBD1 (5 bases). The V end was cut by 6 bases, the J end by 3 bases, with 6 bases between. The CDR3 contains 12 residues. Looked up from germline, CDR1 is MNHNY and CDR2 is SVGAGI (reference sequence). CDR3 sequence: CASRTVNQPQHF. The DNA of the CDR3 is TGTGCCAGCAGGACAGTCAATCAGCCCCAGCATTTT.

The rearrangement links TRBV29-1 to TRBJ2-1; 8 bases are shared with TRBD2. V lost 3 bases and J lost 5; bases outside the gene matches: 3. The CDR3 is 13 residues long. Germline V gene data show CDR1 as SQVTM and CDR2 as ANQGSEA. CDR3 in amino acids: CSVDTSGDNEQFF. DNA of the CDR3: TGCAGCGTTGATACTAGCGGCGACAATGAGCAGTTCTTC.

V usage is TRBV18 and J usage is TRBJ1-3, with a weak D call TRBD1 (5 bases). This CDR3 has 18 amino acids. From germline, CDR1 is KGHSH and CDR2 LQKENI. V was clipped by 1 base and J by 0 bases, with 16 bases between them. CDR3 residues: CASSPLGGAPDSGNTIYF. The CDR3, as DNA: TGTGCCAGCTCACCACTGGGCGGGGCGCCCGACTCTGGAAACACCATATATTTT.

V is TRBV5-6 and J is TRBJ2-7; 7 nucleotides agree with TRBD1. V lost 4 bases, J lost 2 bases, and 15 bases stayed unmatched. The CDR3 has 17 amino acids. CDR1 is SGHDT, CDR2 YYEEEE, per germline. CDR3 in DNA: TGTGCCAGCAGCCGGGTGGGGGATAGGGGGCCGACCTACGAGCAGTACTTC. This codes for CASSRVGDRGPTYEQYF.

The chain recombines TRBV5-5 with TRBJ1-4; tentative D call: TRBD1 (6 bases). Germline-derived CDR1 and CDR2 are SGHKS and YYEKEE (reference sequence). The V gene lost 7 bases and the J gene lost 8 bases, with 15 bases spanning the gap. The CDR3 length is 13 residues. In nucleotides, the CDR3 is TGTGCCAGCGCGGGGGCGCCTTCCGAAAAACTGTTTTTT. It codes for CASAGAPSEKLFF.

The chain has TRBV27 and TRBJ2-1, with 9 bases matching TRBD2. Germline loops: CDR1 MNHEY, CDR2 SMNVEV (reference sequence). The CDR3 runs 15 residues. The ends lost 5 bases at V and 2 bases at J; junction bases unmatched: 4. The CDR3 bases are TGTGCCAGCAGTCTAGCGGGAACTGCCTACAATGAGCAGTTCTTC. The encoded protein is CASSLAGTAYNEQFF.

The sample holds one count of this clone. The chain joins TRBV3-1 (or the pseudogene TRBV3-2) to TRBJ2-7, with 8 positions matching TRBD1. The ends lost 0 bases at V and 4 bases at J; junction bases unmatched: 5. Germline-derived CDR1 and CDR2 are LGHDT and YNNKEL (reference sequence). There are 15 residues in the CDR3. The CDR3 protein is CASSQDRGRGYEQYF. The CDR3 nucleotides read TGTGCCAGCAGCCAAGACAGGGGGCGCGGATACGAGCAGTACTTC.

The chain employs TRBV11-2 and TRBJ1-1, with a weak D call TRBD1 (6 bases). V was pared by 4 bases and J by 6 bases, with 15 bases between. Germline CDR1 and CDR2: SGHAT and FQNNGV. This CDR3 is 14 amino acids long. CDR3 sequence: CASSSGRGRAEAFF. CDR3 DNA sequence: TGTGCCAGCAGCTCCGGCAGGGGTCGGGCTGAAGCTTTCTTT.

This clone has only a few counts. The CDR3 region has the DNA TGTGCCAGCAGCGTAGGATTCAGCTCCTACAATGAGCAGTTCTTC. Translating it yields CASSVGFSSYNEQFF. This chain connects TRBV9 to TRBJ2-1, with D unclear. Trimming left V 0 bases short and J 0 bases short, with 7 bases between. The CDR3 contains 15 residues. CDR1 and CDR2 from the germline V gene are SGDLS and YYNGEE.

This clone was detected a few times. The chain recombines TRBV5-1 with TRBJ2-7; a weak D match, TRBD1 (6 bases). V was cut by 0 bases and J by 6 bases, with 10 bases left in between. This CDR3 comprises 13 residues. Germline values: CDR1 SGHRS, CDR2 YFSETQ. The CDR3 DNA reads as TGCGCCAGCAGCTTGGGACAGGCGGTCGAGCAGTACTTC. Amino acid sequence: CASSLGQAVEQYF.

There are a few counts of this clone. This chain links TRBV7-2 with TRBJ2-1; TRBD2 matches 11 bases. Unmatched junction bases numbered 4, after V lost 5 bases and J lost 1 base. The V gene's germline CDR1 is SGHTA and CDR2 FQGNSA. This CDR3 region has 16 residues. CDR3 coding DNA: TGTGCCAGCAGCCCCGTAGCGGGAGGGTCCTACAATGAGCAGTTCTTC. Translation gives CASSPVAGGSYNEQFF. Supplemented by reference TRBV7-2 and TRBJ2-1, the full variable domain reads GAGVSQSPSNKVTEKGKDVELRCDPISGHTALYWYRQSLGQGLEFLIYFQGNSAPDKSGLPSDRFSAERTGGSVSTLTIQRTQQEDSAVYLCASSPVAGGSYNEQFFGPGTRLTVL.

The CDR3 is CASSYSGRATTDTQYF. For the CDR3, the DNA is TGTGCCAGCAGTTACAGCGGGAGGGCAACCACAGATACGCAGTATTTT. The chain combines TRBV6-5 with TRBJ2-3; 10 bases match TRBD2. The CDR3 length is 16 residues. CDR1 MNHEY and CDR2 SVGAGI come from the germline V gene. V lost 2 bases to trimming and J lost 2 bases; unmatched junction nucleotides: 4.

The chain joins TRBV5-4 to TRBJ2-3; 11 bases agree with TRBD2. This CDR3 has 15 residues. The V segment lost 2 bases and the J segment 3 bases; nucleotides outside the gene matches: 2. The germline gives CDR1 SGHNT, CDR2 YYREEE (reference sequence). CDR3: CASSFTSGGTDTQYF. The CDR3 DNA is TGTGCCAGCAGCTTTACTAGCGGGGGTACAGATACGCAGTATTTT.

The genes are TRBV30 and TRBJ2-2, with 7 bases identical to TRBD2. CDR3 length: 16 residues. The V and J ends lost 3 bases and 0 bases, in that order; junction bases with no gene match: 7. Germline V gene lookup returns CDR1 GTSNPN and CDR2 SVGIG (reference sequence). The CDR3 region has the DNA TGTGCCTGGAGCGTTACTAGCGACACGAACACCGGGGAGCTGTTTTTT. Translating it yields CAWSVTSDTNTGELFF.

The gene calls are TRBV27 and TRBJ2-7; unclear D gene. Germline V gene lookup returns CDR1 MNHEY and CDR2 SMNVEV (reference sequence). Trimming took 0 bases from V and 2 from J, leaving 11 bases between them. This CDR3 comprises 15 residues. The CDR3 region has the DNA TGTGCCAGCAGTTTATCGAACTATACACCCTACGAGCAGTACTTC. Translating gives CASSLSNYTPYEQYF.

The rearrangement links TRBV27 to TRBJ2-7; possibly TRBD2 for D (5 bases). CDR1 MNHEY and CDR2 SMNVEV come from the germline V gene (reference sequence). Trimming stripped 4 bases from V and 4 bases from J, with 20 bases between. This CDR3 spans 16 amino acids. CDR3 nucleotides: TGTGCCAGCAGTTGGGGAGTCGGCACAGTGCGTTACGAGCAGTACTTC. Translating gives CASSWGVGTVRYEQYF.

The V call is TRBV27, the J call TRBJ1-1; 10 positions agree with TRBD1. Germline CDR1 and CDR2: MNHEY and SMNVEV (reference sequence). Trimming took 5 bases from V and 1 from J; bases not matched to a gene: 7. The CDR3 contains 16 residues. The DNA for the CDR3 is TGTGCCAGCAGTCCCCGGGACAGGGGAAGGAACACTGAAGCTTTCTTT. Protein sequence: CASSPRDRGRNTEAFF.

The rearrangement joins TRBV6-2 or TRBV6-3 to TRBJ1-2, with a weak D call TRBD1 (5 bases). The CDR3 loop spans 13 amino acids. The V and J ends lost 7 bases and 6 bases respectively, with 15 bases between them. The germline CDR1 and CDR2 sequences are MNHEY and SVGEGT. This CDR3 reads CASNPTGGDGYTF. CDR3 sequence (DNA): TGTGCCAGCAACCCTACTGGGGGGGATGGCTACACCTTC.